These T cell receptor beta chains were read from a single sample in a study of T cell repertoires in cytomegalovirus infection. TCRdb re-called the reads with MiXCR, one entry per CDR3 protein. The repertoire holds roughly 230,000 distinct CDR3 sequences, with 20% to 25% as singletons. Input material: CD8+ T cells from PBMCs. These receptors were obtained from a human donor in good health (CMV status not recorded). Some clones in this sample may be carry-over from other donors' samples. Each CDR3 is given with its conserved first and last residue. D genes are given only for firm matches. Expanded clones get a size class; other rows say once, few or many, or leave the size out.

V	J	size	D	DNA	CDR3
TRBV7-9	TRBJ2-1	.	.	TGTGCCAGCAGCTTCCCGGGGGCCGGGAATGAGCAGTTCTTC	CASSFPGAGNEQFF
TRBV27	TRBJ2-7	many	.	TGTGCCAGCAGTTTATCCCCCAGGGGGGCTGATTACGAGCAGTACTTC	CASSLSPRGADYEQYF
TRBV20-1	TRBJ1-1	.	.	TGCAGTGCCGTACAGGGTTCGTCTGAAGCTTTCTTT	CSAVQGSSEAFF
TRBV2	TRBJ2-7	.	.	TGTGCCAGCAGTGGGGACACCACTGACTACGAGCAGTACTTC	CASSGDTTDYEQYF
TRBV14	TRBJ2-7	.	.	TGTGCCAGCAGCCAAGTAGAACAACAGCCAGCCTACGAGCAGTACTTC	CASSQVEQQPAYEQYF
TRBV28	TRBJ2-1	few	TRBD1	TGTGCCAGCAGTTCGGGACAGGGGGCGGTTTACTTTGGGGACAATGAGCAGTTCTTC	CASSSGQGAVYFGDNEQFF
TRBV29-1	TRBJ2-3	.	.	TGCAGCGTTCCTTGGGGCACAGATACGCAGTATTTT	CSVPWGTDTQYF
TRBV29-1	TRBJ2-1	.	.	TGCAGCGCTCAGAGCACCTCCTACAATGAGCAGTTCTTC	CSAQSTSYNEQFF
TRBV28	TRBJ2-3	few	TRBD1	TGTGCCAGCCACCCTCCGACAGGGGTGAAAACAGATACGCAGTATTTT	CASHPPTGVKTDTQYF
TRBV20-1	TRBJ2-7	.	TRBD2	TGCAGTGCTCTCCTGGGGCGGGGGTCCTACGAGCAGTACTTC	CSALLGRGSYEQYF
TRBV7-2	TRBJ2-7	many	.	TGTGCCAGCAGCTCCCTGGGGGGATCCTACGAGCAGTACTTC	CASSSLGGSYEQYF
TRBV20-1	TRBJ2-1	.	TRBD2	TGCAGTGCTAGCGGGGTCGGGGGGGCCACCATCGAGCAGTTCTTC	CSASGVGGATIEQFF
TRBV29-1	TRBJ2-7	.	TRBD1	TGCAGCGCCAGAGGGGGACAGGGGACCGAGCAGTACTTC	CSARGGQGTEQYF
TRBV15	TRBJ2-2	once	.	TGTGCCACCAGCAGAGGACCGACAGGCCCCACCGGGGAGCTGTTTTTT	CATSRGPTGPTGELFF
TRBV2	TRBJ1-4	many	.	TGTGCCAGCAGTCAGGACGGATCAACTAATGAAAAACTGTTTTTT	CASSQDGSTNEKLFF
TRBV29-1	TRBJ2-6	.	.	TGCAGCGTGGTCGCAGCATCCAAGTCTGGGGCCAACGTCCTGACTTTC	CSVVAASKSGANVLTF